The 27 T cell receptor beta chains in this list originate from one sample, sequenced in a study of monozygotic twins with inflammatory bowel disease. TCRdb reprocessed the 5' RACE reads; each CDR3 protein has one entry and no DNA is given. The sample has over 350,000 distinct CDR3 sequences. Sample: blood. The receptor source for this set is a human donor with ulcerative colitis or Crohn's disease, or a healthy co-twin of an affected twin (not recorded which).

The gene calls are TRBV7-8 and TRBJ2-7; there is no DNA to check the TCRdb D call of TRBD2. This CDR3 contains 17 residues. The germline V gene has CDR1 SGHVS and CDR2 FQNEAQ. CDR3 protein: CASTLGLAGGYSYEQYF.

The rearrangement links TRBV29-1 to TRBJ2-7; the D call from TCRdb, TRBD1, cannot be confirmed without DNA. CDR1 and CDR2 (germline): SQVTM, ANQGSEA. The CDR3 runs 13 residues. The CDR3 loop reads CSVRQGSSYEQYF.

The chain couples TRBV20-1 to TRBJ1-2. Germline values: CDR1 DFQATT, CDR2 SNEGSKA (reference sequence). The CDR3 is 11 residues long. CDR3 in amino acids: CSARASYGYTF.

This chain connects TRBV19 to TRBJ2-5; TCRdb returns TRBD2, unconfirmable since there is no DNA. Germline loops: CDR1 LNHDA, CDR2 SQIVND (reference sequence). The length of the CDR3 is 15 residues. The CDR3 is CASGSGRRTKETQYF.

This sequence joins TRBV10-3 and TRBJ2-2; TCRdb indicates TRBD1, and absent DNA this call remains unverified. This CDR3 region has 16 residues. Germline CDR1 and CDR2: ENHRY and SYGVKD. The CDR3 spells CAIAGGTGARPGELFF.

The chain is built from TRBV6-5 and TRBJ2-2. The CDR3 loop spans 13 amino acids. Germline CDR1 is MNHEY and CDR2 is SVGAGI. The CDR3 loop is CASSYSLTGELFF.

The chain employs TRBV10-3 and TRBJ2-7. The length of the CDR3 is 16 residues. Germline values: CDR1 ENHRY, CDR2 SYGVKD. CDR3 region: CAISESGKQASYEQYF.

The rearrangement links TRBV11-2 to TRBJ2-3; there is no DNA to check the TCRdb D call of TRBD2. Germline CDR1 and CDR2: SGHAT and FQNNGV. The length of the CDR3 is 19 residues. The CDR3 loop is CASSLLRDVWGGRTDTQYF.

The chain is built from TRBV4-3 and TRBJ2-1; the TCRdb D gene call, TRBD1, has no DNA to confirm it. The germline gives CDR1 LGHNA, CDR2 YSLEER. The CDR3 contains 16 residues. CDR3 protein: CASSQDDRGPYNEQFF.

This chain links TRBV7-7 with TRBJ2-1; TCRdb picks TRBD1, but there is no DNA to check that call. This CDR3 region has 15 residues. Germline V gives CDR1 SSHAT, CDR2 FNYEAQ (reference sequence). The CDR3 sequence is CASSWDHSSYNEQFF. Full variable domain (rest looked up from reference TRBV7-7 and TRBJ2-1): GAGVSQSPRYKVTKRGQDVTLRCDPISSHATLYWYQQALGQGPEFLTYFNYEAQPDKSGLPSDRFSAERPEGSISTLTIQRTEQRDSAMYRCASSWDHSSYNEQFFGPGTRLTVL.

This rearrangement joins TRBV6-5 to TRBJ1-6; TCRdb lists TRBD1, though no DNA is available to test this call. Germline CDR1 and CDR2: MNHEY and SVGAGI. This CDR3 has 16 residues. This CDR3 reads CASSYSTGSSNSPLHF.

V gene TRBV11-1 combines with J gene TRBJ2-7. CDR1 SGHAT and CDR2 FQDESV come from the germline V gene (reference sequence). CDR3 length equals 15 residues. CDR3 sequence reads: CASSLQLTPTYEQYF.

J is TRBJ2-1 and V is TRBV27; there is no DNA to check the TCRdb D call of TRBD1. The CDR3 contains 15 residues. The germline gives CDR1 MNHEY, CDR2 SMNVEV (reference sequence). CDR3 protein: CASSSGQGKLDEQFF.

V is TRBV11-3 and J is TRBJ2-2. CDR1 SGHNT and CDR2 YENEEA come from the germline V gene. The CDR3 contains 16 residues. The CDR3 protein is CASSLGHHANTGELFF.

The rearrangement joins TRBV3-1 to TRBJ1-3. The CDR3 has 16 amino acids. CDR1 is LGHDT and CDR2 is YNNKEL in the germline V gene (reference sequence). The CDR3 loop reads CASSQVQDLYGNTIYF.

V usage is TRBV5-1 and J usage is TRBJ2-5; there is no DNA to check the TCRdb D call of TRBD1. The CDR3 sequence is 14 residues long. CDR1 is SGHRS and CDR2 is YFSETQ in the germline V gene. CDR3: CASRNLGTEETQYF.

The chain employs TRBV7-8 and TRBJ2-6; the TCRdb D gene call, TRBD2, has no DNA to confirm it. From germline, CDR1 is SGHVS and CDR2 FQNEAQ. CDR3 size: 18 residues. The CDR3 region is CASSLLGLTSSGANVLTF.

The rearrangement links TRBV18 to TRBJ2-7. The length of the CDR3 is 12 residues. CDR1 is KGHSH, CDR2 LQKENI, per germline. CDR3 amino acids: CASSQGPNEQYF.

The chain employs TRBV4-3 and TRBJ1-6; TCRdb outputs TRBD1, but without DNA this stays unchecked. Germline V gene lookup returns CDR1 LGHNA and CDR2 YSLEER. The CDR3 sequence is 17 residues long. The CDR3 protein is CASSPMDSGTYNSPLHF.

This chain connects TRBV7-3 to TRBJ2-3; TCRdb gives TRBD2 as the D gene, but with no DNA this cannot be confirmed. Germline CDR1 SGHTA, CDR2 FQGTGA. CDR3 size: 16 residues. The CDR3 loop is CASTLGIGGGTDTQYF.

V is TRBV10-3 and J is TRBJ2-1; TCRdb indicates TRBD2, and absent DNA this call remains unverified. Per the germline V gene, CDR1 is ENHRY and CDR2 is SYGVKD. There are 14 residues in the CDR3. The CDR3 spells CAIRRTSGDNEQFF.

The CDR3 reads CASSLSNLTGSSYEQYF. The rearrangement uses TRBV7-6 and TRBJ2-7; TCRdb selects TRBD1, and the lack of DNA leaves this call unchecked. CDR1 SGHVS and CDR2 FNYEAQ come from the germline V gene. The CDR3 totals 17 residues.

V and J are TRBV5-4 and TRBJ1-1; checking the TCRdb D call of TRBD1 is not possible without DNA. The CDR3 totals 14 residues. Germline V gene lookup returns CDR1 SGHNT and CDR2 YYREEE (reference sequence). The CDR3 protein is CASSGDSLNTEAFF.

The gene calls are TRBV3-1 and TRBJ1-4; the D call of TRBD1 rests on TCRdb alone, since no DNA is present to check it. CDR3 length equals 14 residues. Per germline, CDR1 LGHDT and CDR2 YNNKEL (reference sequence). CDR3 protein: CASIRTGKNEKLFF.

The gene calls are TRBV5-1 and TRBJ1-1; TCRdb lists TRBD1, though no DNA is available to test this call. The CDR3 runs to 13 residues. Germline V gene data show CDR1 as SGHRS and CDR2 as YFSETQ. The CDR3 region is CASSSNRGRQAFF.

The CDR3: CASSQDSYSGANVLTF. V gene TRBV4-2 combines with J gene TRBJ2-6. CDR1 and CDR2 from the germline V gene are LGHNA and YNFKEQ. CDR3 length equals 16 residues.

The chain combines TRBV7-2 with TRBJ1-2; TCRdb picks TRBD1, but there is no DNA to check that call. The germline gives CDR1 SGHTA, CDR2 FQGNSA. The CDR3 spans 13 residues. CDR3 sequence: CASSRQGSYGYTF.